One and the same sample provided the 17 T cell receptor beta chains below, sequenced in a study of cytomegalovirus exposure and HLA in healthy donors. The PCR used 60 Vbeta and 13 Jbeta primers. TCRdb's table, derived via immunoSEQ multiplex PCR, lists solely in-frame clones and lacks some. Found here are about 170,000 clones, 85% of them singletons; the top ten hold 1%. Sequenced input: PBMCs. Every receptor here comes from a boy aged 2 to 9 in good health and CMV-seronegative.

This clone was recorded once. The chain combines TRBV15 with TRBJ1-1, with 9 positions matching TRBD1. V lost 3 bases and J lost 3; bases outside the gene matches: 8. The CDR3 consists of 16 residues. Germline loops: CDR1 LNHNV, CDR2 YYDKDF (reference sequence). Here the CDR3 DNA reads TGTGCCACCAGCAGGGGGACAGGGAGGACCCACACTGAAGCTTTCTTT. Its translation: CATSRGTGRTHTEAFF.

Turning to this clone: The same CDR3 arises from other DNA sequences in this sample as well. This chain links TRBV5-1 with TRBJ2-3; 9 bases map to TRBD2. CDR1 and CDR2 (germline): SGHRS, YFSETQ. Trimming removed 2 bases from V and 1 base from J; junction bases left unmatched: 5. CDR3 size: 16 residues. Written as DNA, the CDR3 is TGCGCCAGCAGCTTAGCGGGGGGACGGGGCACAGATACGCAGTATTTT. This gives the protein CASSLAGGRGTDTQYF.

This clone was picked up one time. The genes are TRBV2 and TRBJ2-6, with 10 bases that match TRBD1. V gave up 5 bases and J gave up 4 bases; unmatched junction bases: 5. Germline V gene lookup returns CDR1 SNHLY and CDR2 FYNNEI. The length of the CDR3 is 16 residues. CDR3 region: CASSLTGGLGANVLTF. DNA of the CDR3: TGTGCCAGCAGTCTGACAGGGGGCTTGGGGGCCAACGTCCTGACTTTC.

The CDR3 loop reads CASSDGSSGANVLTF. The CDR3 nucleotides read TGTGCCAGCAGTGACGGGAGCTCTGGGGCCAACGTCCTGACTTTC. The chain combines TRBV6-4 with TRBJ2-6, with D maybe TRBD2 (5 bases). Between the trimmed V and J ends, which lost 2 bases and 0 bases, there was a span of 5 bases. Germline values: CDR1 MRHNA, CDR2 SNTAGT. This CDR3 is 15 amino acids long.

This chain links TRBV4-2 with TRBJ1-4, with 9 bases aligning to TRBD1. Trimming at V came to 0 bases and at J to 5 bases, leaving 7 bases not matched to a gene. The CDR3 extends over 17 amino acids. CDR1 is LGHNA, CDR2 YNFKEQ, per germline. The CDR3 nucleotides read TGTGCCAGCAGCCAAGACCACCGGGGACAGGGAAATGAAAAACTGTTTTTT. The encoded protein is CASSQDHRGQGNEKLFF.

A single count supports this clone. This chain uses TRBV6-1 with TRBJ1-2; 8 bases align to TRBD1. Trimming cost V 0 bases and J 7 bases; bases outside gene matches: 7. The germline V gene encodes CDR1 MNHNS and CDR2 SASEGT. The CDR3 spans 15 residues. CDR3 sequence reads: CASSEADRVAAGYTF. In nucleotides, the CDR3 is TGTGCCAGCAGTGAAGCGGACAGGGTTGCCGCTGGCTACACCTTC.

This rearrangement joins TRBV27 to TRBJ1-2, with a weak D call TRBD1 (6 bases). The CDR3 runs 14 residues. The V end lost 4 bases, the J end lost 4 bases, and 13 bases lay between the germline ends. Germline CDR1 and CDR2: MNHEY and SMNVEV (reference sequence). The CDR3 reads CASSSLGGAYGYTF. In DNA, the CDR3 is TGTGCCAGCAGTTCGCTGGGGGGGGCCTATGGCTACACCTTC.

This CDR3 reads CASSPDRVKPNYGYTF. For the CDR3, the DNA is TGTGCCAGCAGCCCGGACAGGGTGAAGCCTAACTATGGCTACACCTTC. The genes are TRBV7-8 and TRBJ1-2; 8 positions match TRBD1. The ends lost 5 bases at V and 0 bases at J; junction bases unmatched: 8. The CDR3 is 16 amino acids. Looked up from germline, CDR1 is SGHVS and CDR2 is FQNEAQ.

V is TRBV28 and J is TRBJ1-5; D ambiguous. From germline, CDR1 is MDHEN and CDR2 SYDVKM. V shed 6 bases and J shed 0 bases, with 18 bases lying between them. CDR3 length: 17 amino acids. CDR3 coding DNA: TGTGCCAGCAGCCAAAGGAGAAGGAAGGATAGCAATCAGCCCCAGCATTTT. Translated: CASSQRRRKDSNQPQHF.

The genes are TRBV19 and TRBJ1-2, with D perhaps matching TRBD1 (5 bases). Trimming removed 7 bases at V and 4 bases at J, with 10 bases between. The CDR3 is 12 residues long. Germline loops: CDR1 LNHDA, CDR2 SQIVND (reference sequence). The DNA for the CDR3 is TGTGCCAGTACCACGGACACCTATGGCTACACCTTC. Its translation: CASTTDTYGYTF.

The rearrangement links TRBV30 to TRBJ2-3; tentative D call: TRBD2 (5 bases). V was cut by 1 base and J by 0 bases, with 11 bases left in between. From germline, CDR1 is GTSNPN and CDR2 SVGIG (reference sequence). CDR3 size: 15 residues. The CDR3 DNA reads as TGTGCCTGGAGTGCACAAGAGGGTAGCACAGATACGCAGTATTTT. Translated: CAWSAQEGSTDTQYF.

The chain has TRBV6-1 and TRBJ1-1; 8 nucleotides align to TRBD1. The CDR3 totals 16 residues. Per the germline V gene, CDR1 is MNHNS and CDR2 is SASEGT. J lost 4 bases, V lost 4 bases, and 11 bases had no gene match. This chain's CDR3 is CASSGGDRTWGTEAFF. The CDR3 DNA reads as TGTGCCAGCAGTGGGGGGGACAGGACCTGGGGCACTGAAGCTTTCTTT.

J is TRBJ1-2 and V is TRBV7-2, with D possibly TRBD1 on 5 matching bases. With 3 bases removed from V and 6 bases from J, the gap between germline ends came to 14 bases. The CDR3 loop spans 14 amino acids. CDR1 and CDR2 (germline): SGHTA, FQGNSA. CDR3 region: CASSFPGGADGYTF. CDR3 nucleotides: TGTGCCAGCAGCTTCCCAGGTGGGGCTGATGGCTACACCTTC.

This clone has only a few counts. V is TRBV9 and J is TRBJ1-4, with D maybe TRBD1 (5 bases). Germline V gene lookup returns CDR1 SGDLS and CDR2 YYNGEE. The CDR3 is 15 residues long. Trimming cost V 3 bases and J 7 bases, with 16 bases left between them. The DNA for the CDR3 is TGTGCCAGCAGCGGCTCAGGGTCTTTCCGTGAAAAACTGTTTTTT. Residues: CASSGSGSFREKLFF.

V is TRBV5-1 and J is TRBJ2-7; the match to TRBD1 covers 9 bases. V lost 0 bases to trimming and J lost 0 bases; unmatched junction nucleotides: 4. The CDR3 length is 16 residues. Germline V gene data show CDR1 as SGHRS and CDR2 as YFSETQ. The DNA for the CDR3 is TGCGCCAGCAGCTTGGGAGCGGGACAGGGCTCCTACGAGCAGTACTTC. It yields the protein CASSLGAGQGSYEQYF.

The chain recombines TRBV9 with TRBJ2-5; 10 nucleotides line up with TRBD2. V lost 2 bases, J lost 11 bases, and 6 bases stayed unmatched. Germline-derived CDR1 and CDR2 are SGDLS and YYNGEE. The CDR3 runs to 13 residues. The CDR3 protein is CASSVGLAAEQYF. The CDR3 DNA reads TGTGCCAGCAGCGTCGGACTAGCGGCTGAGCAGTACTTC.

In DNA, the CDR3 is TGTGCCAGCAGCTTAGTACAGATCCAAGAGACCCAGTACTTC. It encodes CASSLVQIQETQYF. The chain uses TRBV7-8 and TRBJ2-5; D not resolved. This CDR3 region has 14 residues. Germline CDR1 is SGHVS and CDR2 is FQNEAQ. Trimming stripped 1 base from V and 1 base from J, with 7 bases between.